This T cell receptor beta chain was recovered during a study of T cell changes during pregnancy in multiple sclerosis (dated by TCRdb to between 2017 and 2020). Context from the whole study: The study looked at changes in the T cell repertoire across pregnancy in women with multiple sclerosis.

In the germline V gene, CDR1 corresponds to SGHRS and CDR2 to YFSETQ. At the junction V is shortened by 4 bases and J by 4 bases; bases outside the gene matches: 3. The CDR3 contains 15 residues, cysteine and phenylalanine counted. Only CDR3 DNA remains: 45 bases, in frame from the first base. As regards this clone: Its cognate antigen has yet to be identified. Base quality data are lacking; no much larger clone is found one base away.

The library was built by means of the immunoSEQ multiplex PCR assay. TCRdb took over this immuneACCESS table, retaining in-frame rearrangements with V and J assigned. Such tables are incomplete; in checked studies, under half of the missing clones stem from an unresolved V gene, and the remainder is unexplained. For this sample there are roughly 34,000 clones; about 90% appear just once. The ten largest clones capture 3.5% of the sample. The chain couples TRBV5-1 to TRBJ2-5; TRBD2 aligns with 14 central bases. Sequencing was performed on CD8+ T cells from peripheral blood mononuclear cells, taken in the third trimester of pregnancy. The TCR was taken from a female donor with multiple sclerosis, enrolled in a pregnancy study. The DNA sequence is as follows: TGCGCCAGCAGCCCGGGGACTAGCGGGGGAGAGACCCAGTACTTC. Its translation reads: CASSPGTSGGETQYF.